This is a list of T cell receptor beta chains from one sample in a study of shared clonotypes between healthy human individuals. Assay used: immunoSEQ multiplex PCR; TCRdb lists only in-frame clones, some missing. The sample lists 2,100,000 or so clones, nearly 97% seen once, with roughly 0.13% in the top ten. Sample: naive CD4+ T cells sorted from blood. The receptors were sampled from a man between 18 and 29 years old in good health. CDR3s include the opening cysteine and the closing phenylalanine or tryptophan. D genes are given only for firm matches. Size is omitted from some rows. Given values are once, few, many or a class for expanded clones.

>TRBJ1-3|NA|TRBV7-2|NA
CASSTSLSYSGNTIYF
TGTGCCAGCAGCACTTCTCTTTCGTACTCTGGAAACACCATATATTTT
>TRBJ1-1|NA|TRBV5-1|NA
CACSLGAGGRGTEAFF
TGCGCCTGCAGCTTGGGGGCGGGTGGCCGGGGGACTGAAGCTTTCTTT
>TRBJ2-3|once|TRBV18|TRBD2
CASSLRLAGGTDTQYF
TGTGCCAGCTCACTGAGACTAGCGGGGGGCACAGATACGCAGTATTTT
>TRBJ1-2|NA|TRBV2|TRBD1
CASSRDRDSIYGYTF
TGTGCCAGCAGTCGAGACCGGGACAGCATCTATGGCTACACCTTC
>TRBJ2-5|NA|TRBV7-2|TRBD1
CASSFGTGPHF
TGTGCCAGCAGCTTTGGGACAGGGCCCCACTTC
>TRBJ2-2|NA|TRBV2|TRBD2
CASSGVPSPLAGGRTGELFF
TGTGCCAGCAGTGGTGTCCCCTCCCCGTTAGCGGGAGGACGGACCGGGGAGCTGTTTTTT
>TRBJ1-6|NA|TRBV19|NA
CASSARPSSSYNSPLHF
TGTGCCAGTAGTGCCAGGCCATCGAGCTCCTATAATTCACCCCTCCACTTT
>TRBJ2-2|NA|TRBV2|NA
CASSSQNTGELFF
TGTGCCAGCAGCAGCCAGAACACCGGGGAGCTGTTTTTT
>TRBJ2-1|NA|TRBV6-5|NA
CASSLPGSERNEQFF
TGTGCCAGCAGTTTGCCGGGAAGCGAGAGGAATGAGCAGTTCTTC
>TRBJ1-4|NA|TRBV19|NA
CASSIVEGNGEKLFF
TGTGCCAGTAGTATTGTTGAGGGGAACGGGGAAAAACTGTTTTTT
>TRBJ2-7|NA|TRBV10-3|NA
CAISKLKLDEQYF
TGTGCCATCAGCAAACTAAAACTAGACGAGCAGTACTTC
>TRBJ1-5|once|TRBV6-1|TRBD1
CASSSGQGGNQPQHF
TGTGCCAGCAGTAGCGGACAGGGGGGCAATCAGCCCCAGCATTTT
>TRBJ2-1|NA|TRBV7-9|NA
CASSLDRASYNEQFF
TGTGCCAGCAGCTTAGACAGGGCTTCCTACAATGAGCAGTTCTTC
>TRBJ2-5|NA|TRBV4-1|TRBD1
CASSQGDRGLLETQYF
TGCGCCAGCAGCCAAGGGGACAGGGGGCTTCTCGAGACCCAGTACTTC
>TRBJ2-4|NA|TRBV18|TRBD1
CASSEFTGQGQNIQYF
TGTGCCAGCTCAGAATTTACCGGACAGGGACAAAACATTCAGTACTTC
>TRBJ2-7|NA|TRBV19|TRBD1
CASSRGQGGYEQYF
TGTGCCAGTAGTCGAGGACAGGGTGGCTACGAGCAGTACTTC
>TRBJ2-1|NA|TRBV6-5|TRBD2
CATGRAEYNEQFF
TGTGCCACTGGGAGGGCGGAATACAATGAGCAGTTCTTC
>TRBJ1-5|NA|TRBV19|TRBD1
CASSMGTGGSAGNQPQHF
TGTGCCAGTAGTATGGGGACAGGGGGCTCGGCGGGCAATCAGCCCCAGCATTTT
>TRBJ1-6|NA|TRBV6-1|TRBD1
CASSYGTGVSPLHF
TGTGCCAGCAGTTATGGGACAGGGGTATCACCCCTCCACTTT
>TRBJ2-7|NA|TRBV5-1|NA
CASSFDNAYEQYF
TGCGCCAGCAGCTTCGACAACGCCTACGAGCAGTACTTC
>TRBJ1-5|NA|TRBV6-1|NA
CASSARDLGQPQHF
TGTGCCAGCAGTGCCCGCGATTTGGGGCAGCCCCAGCATTTT
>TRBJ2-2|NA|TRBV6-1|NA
CASLRLLATGELFF
TGTGCCAGCCTCAGATTGTTAGCCACCGGGGAGCTGTTTTTT
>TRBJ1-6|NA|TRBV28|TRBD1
CASSYNDRGYDSPLHF
TGTGCCAGCAGTTACAACGACAGGGGGTATGATTCACCCCTCCACTTT
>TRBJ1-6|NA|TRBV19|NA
CASNDGGRAYNSPLHF
TGTGCCAGTAATGATGGCGGAAGGGCCTATAATTCACCCCTCCACTTT
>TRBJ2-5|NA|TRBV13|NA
CASSPPRQETQYF
TGTGCCAGCAGCCCGCCTCGCCAAGAGACCCAGTACTTC
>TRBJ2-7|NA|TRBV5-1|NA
CASSGAYEQYF
TGCGCCAGCAGCGGCGCCTACGAGCAGTACTTC
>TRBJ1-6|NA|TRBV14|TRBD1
CASSQDKGQKHSPLHF
TGTGCCAGCAGCCAAGATAAGGGACAGAAGCATTCACCCCTCCACTTT
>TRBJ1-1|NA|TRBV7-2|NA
CASSFLGSTEAFF
TGTGCCAGCAGCTTTCTGGGGAGCACTGAAGCTTTCTTT
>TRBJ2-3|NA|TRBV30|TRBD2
CAWSVQSSGGANGF
TGTGCCTGGAGTGTACAATCTAGCGGGGGGGCAAACGGTTTT
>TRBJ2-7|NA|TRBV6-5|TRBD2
CASSYSGGSGDEQYF
TGTGCCAGCAGTTACTCCGGCGGGAGTGGGGACGAGCAGTACTTC